This T cell receptor beta chain came from a study of T cells in Graves' hyperthyroidism and ophthalmopathy. Study summary: Peripheral blood was secured at the point of initial diagnosis, before any treatment. Broader study findings: Expanded thyroid clonotypes (above 0.001) were mostly also found in blood.

There were TCR beta CDR3 regions amplified from RNA transcripts. Researchers ran a first-round RT-PCR on the TCR CDR3 using the HTBI primer set. TCRdb used MiXCR to reprocess the multiplex PCR reads, holding one entry per CDR3 protein. The table has around 400,000 distinct CDR3 sequences, 15% to 18% seen once. First hyperthyroidism diagnosis is when the blood sample was obtained, before any ophthalmopathy symptoms. The CDR3 has 14 amino acids. Germline V gene data show CDR1 as MDHEN and CDR2 as SYDVKM. In its sample, this clonotype was seen a few times. Its antigen is not identified. Relative to the germline gene, one junction end is altered; a read error may explain this.

Sample: blood. This TCR was recovered from a woman aged 18-29 years with Graves' hyperthyroidism that later progressed to Graves' ophthalmopathy. This chain connects TRBV28 to TRBJ1-2; no firm D call. The CDR3 reads CASSFPAPNYGYAF. The CDR3 bases are TGTGCCAGCAGTTTCCCCGCCCCTAACTATGGCTACGCCTTC.